The 22 T cell receptor beta chains below were found in one sample sequenced in a study of cytomegalovirus exposure and HLA in healthy donors. Data came from immunoSEQ multiplex PCR; TCRdb stores just in-frame clones and leaves some out. Here the sample spans 200,000 or so clones, 84% being singletons. Sequencing was performed on PBMCs. These receptors all stem from a man aged 18 to 29 in good health and CMV-seropositive.

The chain joins TRBV6-5 to TRBJ2-7; perhaps TRBD1 as D (6 bases). The CDR3 is made up of 12 amino acids. V gave up 6 bases and J gave up 5 bases, with 11 bases separating them. Germline V lookup: CDR1 MNHEY, CDR2 SVGAGI. The CDR3: CASRRGKDEQYF. The CDR3 DNA sequence: TGTGCCAGCAGGAGGGGGAAGGACGAGCAGTACTTC.

The gene calls are TRBV30 and TRBJ2-2, with TRBD2 matching 8 bases. Germline V gives CDR1 GTSNPN, CDR2 SVGIG (reference sequence). V lost 3 bases, J lost 5 bases, and 14 bases stayed unmatched. The CDR3 extends over 17 amino acids. DNA of the CDR3: TGTGCCTGGAGCCGGAGTACAGCGGGAGTATCGACCGGGGAGCTGTTTTTT. Translation: CAWSRSTAGVSTGELFF. Supplemented by reference TRBV30 and TRBJ2-2, the full variable domain reads SQTIHQWPATLVQPVGSPLSLECTVEGTSNPNLYWYRQAAGRGLQLLFYSVGIGQISSEVPQNLSASRPQDRQFILSSKKLLLSDSGFYLCAWSRSTAGVSTGELFFGEGSRLTVL.

The CDR3 sequence is CASSLVLPGQGSLEQYF. The CDR3 nucleotides read TGTGCCAGCAGCTTAGTCCTACCGGGACAGGGGAGTCTCGAGCAGTACTTC. J is TRBJ2-7 and V is TRBV7-8; 10 bases are shared with TRBD1. V shed 1 base, J shed 6 bases, and the junction held 12 bases outside the gene matches. The CDR3 is made up of 17 amino acids. Germline loops: CDR1 SGHVS, CDR2 FQNEAQ.

J is TRBJ2-7 and V is TRBV7-8; 7 nucleotides align to TRBD2. This CDR3 region has 15 residues. CDR1 SGHVS and CDR2 FQNEAQ come from the germline V gene. J lost 3 bases, V lost 5 bases, and 10 bases had no gene match. The CDR3 DNA reads TGTGCCAGCAGCCAGTCGGCGGGAGCCAACTACGAGCAGTACTTC. Translated: CASSQSAGANYEQYF.

The chain employs TRBV18 and TRBJ2-1; 14 bases are shared with TRBD2. This CDR3 is 17 amino acids long. The V gene's germline CDR1 is KGHSH and CDR2 LQKENI. V shed 4 bases, J shed 6 bases, and the junction held 8 bases outside the gene matches. CDR3 sequence: CASSRAGLAGVGNEQFF. The DNA for the CDR3 is TGTGCCAGCTCACGAGCGGGACTAGCGGGAGTTGGCAATGAGCAGTTCTTC. The full variable domain, its missing parts supplied by reference TRBV18 and TRBJ2-1, is NAGVMQNPRHLVRRRGQEARLRCSPMKGHSHVYWYRQLPEEGLKFMVYLQKENIIDESGMPKERFSAEFPKEGPSILRIQQVVRGDSAAYFCASSRAGLAGVGNEQFFGPGTRLTVL.

This clone was seen a few times. The V call is TRBV4-2, the J call TRBJ1-1; D perhaps matches TRBD1 (6 bases). This CDR3 is 16 amino acids long. The germline V and J ends were trimmed by 3 bases and 0 bases, with 14 bases remaining between them. From germline, CDR1 is LGHNA and CDR2 YNFKEQ. CDR3 protein: CASSQAIGTLNTEAFF. In nucleotides, the CDR3 is TGTGCCAGCAGCCAGGCTATCGGGACACTGAACACTGAAGCTTTCTTT.

The rearrangement links TRBV28 to TRBJ2-7; TRBD2 matches at 14 bases. V dropped 4 bases and J dropped 2; count of bases not matched to a gene: 10. The CDR3 consists of 18 residues. CDR1 and CDR2 from the germline V gene are MDHEN and SYDVKM. The CDR3 loop is CASSSGLAGAGMPYEQYF. The CDR3 DNA is TGTGCCAGCAGTTCGGGACTAGCGGGAGCCGGGATGCCCTACGAGCAGTACTTC. The full variable domain, with the rest looked up from reference TRBV28 and TRBJ2-7, is DVKVTQSSRYLVKRTGEKVFLECVQDMDHENMFWYRQDPGLGLRLIYFSYDVKMKEKGDIPEGYSVSREKKERFSLILESASTNQTSMYLCASSSGLAGAGMPYEQYFGPGTRLTVT.

V usage is TRBV14 and J usage is TRBJ2-4; TRBD2 matches at 11 bases. CDR1 is SGHDN and CDR2 is FVKESK in the germline V gene. The CDR3 covers 17 residues. Trimming took 1 base from V and 0 from J; bases not matched to a gene: 2. The CDR3 region has the DNA TGTGCCAGCAGCCAAGGGGGACTAGCGGTAGCCAAAAACATTCAGTACTTC. It yields the protein CASSQGGLAVAKNIQYF.

The chain combines TRBV7-2 with TRBJ2-2, with 11 bases lining up with TRBD2. With 5 bases clipped from V and 5 bases from J, the junction kept 13 bases outside the gene matches. CDR3 length: 18 residues. In germline, CDR1 is SGHTA, CDR2 FQGNSA. The CDR3, as DNA: TGTGCCAGCAGCCTACCCTTAGCGGGAGGGCCGGGGACCGGGGAGCTGTTTTTT. It specifies CASSLPLAGGPGTGELFF. Full variable domain (outside the CDR3, taken from reference TRBV7-2 and TRBJ2-2): GAGVSQSPSNKVTEKGKDVELRCDPISGHTALYWYRQSLGQGLEFLIYFQGNSAPDKSGLPSDRFSAERTGGSVSTLTIQRTQQEDSAVYLCASSLPLAGGPGTGELFFGEGSRLTVL.

This clone was seen more than once but under ten times. Other nucleotide sequences in the sample specify the same CDR3. V gene TRBV7-9 combines with J gene TRBJ2-7; 10 bases line up with TRBD2. Germline V CDR1 and CDR2: SEHNR, FQNEAQ (reference sequence). V lost 4 bases, J lost 3 bases, and 3 bases stayed unmatched. The CDR3 has 14 residues. The CDR3 DNA reads TGTGCCAGCAGCTCCCCTAGCGGGAGCTACGAGCAGTACTTC. Translating gives CASSSPSGSYEQYF. Full variable domain (rest looked up from reference TRBV7-9 and TRBJ2-7): DTGVSQNPRHKITKRGQNVTFRCDPISEHNRLYWYRQTLGQGPEFLTYFQNEAQLEKSRLLSDRFSAERPKGSFSTLEIQRTEQGDSAMYLCASSSPSGSYEQYFGPGTRLTVT.

The chain couples TRBV19 to TRBJ1-5; a possible D gene is TRBD1 (5 bases). The CDR3 loop spans 14 amino acids. Germline V gives CDR1 LNHDA, CDR2 SQIVND (reference sequence). V was shortened by 3 bases and J by 4 bases, with 10 bases between the two germline ends. In nucleotides, the CDR3 is TGTGCCAGTAGTATTACCGGGGGGAATCAGCCCCAGCATTTT. This encodes CASSITGGNQPQHF.

This sequence joins TRBV5-6 and TRBJ2-7, with 8 bases matching TRBD1. Germline CDR1 reads SGHDT; CDR2 reads YYEEEE. The CDR3 runs to 14 residues. V trimming: 4 bases; J trimming: 1 base; junction bases outside the gene matches: 4. CDR3 nucleotides: TGTGCCAGCAGCCAGGGGGCGAGTTCCTACGAGCAGTACTTC. Its translation: CASSQGASSYEQYF.

This rearrangement joins TRBV5-4 to TRBJ1-1; D gene ambiguous. The V gene lost 3 bases and the J gene lost 5 bases, with 8 bases spanning the gap. Germline V gene lookup returns CDR1 SGHNT and CDR2 YYREEE (reference sequence). The CDR3 covers 12 residues. The CDR3 DNA sequence: TGTGCCAGCAGCTCGCGATCGACTGAAGCTTTCTTT. Its translation: CASSSRSTEAFF.

With regard to this clone: An end of the junction does not agree with germline; a read error may underlie this. The chain links TRBV6-1 to TRBJ2-7; D possibly corresponds to TRBD1 (6 bases). Germline V gene lookup returns CDR1 MNHNS and CDR2 SASEGT. The length of the CDR3 is 15 residues. The CDR3 spells CASSPMETGRPHQAF. DNA for the CDR3: TGTGCCAGCAGTCCGATGGAGACAGGCCGGCCGCATCAGGCGTTC.

The chain couples TRBV28 to TRBJ2-3, with 10 bases identical to TRBD2. CDR1 is MDHEN and CDR2 is SYDVKM in the germline V gene. The CDR3 spans 14 residues. The V gene end was trimmed by 7 bases and the J gene end by 2 bases; junction bases not matched to a gene: 3. CDR3 residues: CASMTSGYTDTQYF. CDR3 sequence (DNA): TGTGCCAGCATGACTAGCGGGTACACAGATACGCAGTATTTT.

The rearrangement uses TRBV5-1 and TRBJ2-1; 8 positions match TRBD2. This CDR3 spans 12 amino acids. Germline-derived CDR1 and CDR2 are SGHRS and YFSETQ. V was pared by 4 bases and J by 6 bases, with 0 bases of the junction left unmatched. The CDR3 loop is CASSAGGNEQFF. The CDR3 coding sequence is TGCGCCAGCAGCGCGGGGGGCAATGAGCAGTTCTTC.

The chain couples TRBV11-2 to TRBJ2-5, with no clear D. This CDR3 is built from 15 residues. V was cut by 0 bases and J by 5 bases, with 13 bases left in between. Germline V gene sequence: CDR1 SGHAT, CDR2 FQNNGV. The CDR3: CASSLEVRVRETQYF. CDR3 bases: TGTGCCAGCAGCTTAGAGGTTCGGGTTCGGGAGACCCAGTACTTC. The whole variable domain, remainder taken from reference TRBV11-2 and TRBJ2-5, is EAGVAQSPRYKIIEKRQSVAFWCNPISGHATLYWYQQILGQGPKLLIQFQNNGVVDDSQLPKDRFSAERLKGVDSTLKIQPAKLEDSAVYLCASSLEVRVRETQYFGPGTRLLVL.

The chain links TRBV2 to TRBJ2-2; the D is unclear. CDR1 is SNHLY, CDR2 FYNNEI, per germline. V was pared by 8 bases and J by 3 bases, with 13 bases between. The CDR3 sequence is 14 residues long. This CDR3 is CASDNGFHTGELFF. The CDR3 nucleotides are TGTGCCAGCGATAACGGGTTTCACACCGGGGAGCTGTTTTTT.

The V and J genes are TRBV5-4 and TRBJ2-1; D is uncertain. The germline V gene encodes CDR1 SGHNT and CDR2 YYREEE (reference sequence). The CDR3 runs 11 residues. V lost 1 base, J lost 9 bases, and 5 bases lay in between. CDR3 DNA sequence: TGTGCCAGCAGCTTGCGCGGTGAGCAGTTCTTC. It encodes CASSLRGEQFF.

The chain recombines TRBV25-1 with TRBJ2-7, with 10 nucleotides matching TRBD1. The CDR3 runs to 16 residues. Germline CDR1 is MGHDK and CDR2 is SYGVNS. V was clipped by 4 bases and J by 3 bases; unmatched bases: 9. The CDR3 protein is CASSAAKGQGGYEQYF. In DNA, the CDR3 is TGTGCCAGCAGTGCCGCTAAAGGACAGGGGGGCTACGAGCAGTACTTC.

This clone came up many times. V and J are TRBV14 and TRBJ1-2; maybe TRBD1 (6 bases). CDR3 length: 14 amino acids. The V end was cut by 0 bases, the J end by 4 bases, with 9 bases between. Germline CDR1 is SGHDN and CDR2 is FVKESK. The DNA of the CDR3 is TGTGCCAGCAGCCAAGATGGCAGGGGCTATGGCTACACCTTC. It is translated as CASSQDGRGYGYTF. The whole variable domain, remainder taken from reference TRBV14 and TRBJ1-2, is EAGVTQFPSHSVIEKGQTVTLRCDPISGHDNLYWYRRVMGKEIKFLLHFVKESKQDESGMPNNRFLAERTGGTYSTLKVQPAELEDSGVYFCASSQDGRGYGYTFGSGTRLTVV.

This clone was counted once. The chain uses TRBV11-2 and TRBJ2-1; 10 bases agree with TRBD1. Looked up from germline, CDR1 is SGHAT and CDR2 is FQNNGV. This CDR3 is 15 amino acids long. Trimming took 4 bases from V and 5 from J; bases not matched to a gene: 5. The CDR3 protein is CASSWRTGGNNEQFF. Here the CDR3 DNA reads TGTGCCAGCAGCTGGCGGACAGGGGGGAACAATGAGCAGTTCTTC.